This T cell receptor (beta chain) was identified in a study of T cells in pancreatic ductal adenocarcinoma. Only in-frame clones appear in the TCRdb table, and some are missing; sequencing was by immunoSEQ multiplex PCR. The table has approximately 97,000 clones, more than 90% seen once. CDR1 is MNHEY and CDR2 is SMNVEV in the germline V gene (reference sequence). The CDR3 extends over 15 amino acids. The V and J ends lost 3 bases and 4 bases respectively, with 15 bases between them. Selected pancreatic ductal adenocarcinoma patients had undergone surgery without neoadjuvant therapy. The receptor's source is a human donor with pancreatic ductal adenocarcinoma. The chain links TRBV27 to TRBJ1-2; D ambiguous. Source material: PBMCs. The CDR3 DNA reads TGTGCCAGCAGTTTCCGCGGAGGGTCCGCCTATGGCTACACCTTC. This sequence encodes CASSFRGGSAYGYTF.